A selection of T cell receptor beta chains follows, all from one sample in a study of T-cell reconstitution after alpha-beta-depleted transplantation in children. From the PCR reads, TCRdb called clonotypes with MiXCR, one entry per CDR3 protein. The table includes some 150,000 distinct CDR3 sequences, around 9% detected once. Sample: PBMCs, mostly from graft donor cells, taken 180 days after TCRalphabeta/CD19-depleted stem cell transplant. The receptors were gathered from a female patient aged 2-9 years who had a stem cell transplant for congenital amegakaryocytic thrombocytopenia, so the T cells may come from the graft donor. The CDR3 runs from the conserved cysteine through the conserved F or W. Each record gives: V gene, J gene, D gene, clone size, CDR3 protein, CDR3 DNA. D genes are given only for firm matches. Some rows mark clone size as missing; the rest say once, few, many or name a class of expanded clone.

TRBV20-1,TRBJ2-6,.,few,CSANGANVLTF,TGCAGTGCCAATGGGGCCAACGTCCTGACTTTC
TRBV15,TRBJ2-1,TRBD2,few,CATSVSSGGYNEQFF,TGTGCCACCAGCGTTAGTAGCGGGGGGTACAATGAGCAGTTCTTC
TRBV27,TRBJ2-7,.,many,CASSLYRGAGYEQYF,TGTGCCAGCAGTTTATACCGGGGCGCGGGCTACGAGCAGTACTTC
TRBV7-3,TRBJ2-3,TRBD2,.,CASSLAGTLGVTQYF,TGTGCCAGCAGTTTAGCGGGAACTCTTGGGGTTACGCAGTATTTT
TRBV28,TRBJ2-1,.,few,CASSSSFRNGLNEQFF,TGTGCCAGCAGTTCGTCTTTTCGTAATGGATTGAATGAGCAGTTCTTC
TRBV20-1,TRBJ2-1,TRBD2,many,CSAGSGSGIGQFF,TGCAGTGCTGGAAGCGGGAGTGGGATTGGGCAGTTCTTC
TRBV7-6,TRBJ2-6,TRBD2,few,CASSLIPSGVSGANVLTF,TGTGCCAGCAGCTTAATCCCTAGCGGGGTCTCTGGGGCCAACGTCCTGACTTTC
TRBV7-9,TRBJ2-1,TRBD2,few,CASSLGALAGRDNEQFF,TGCGCCAGCAGCTTAGGCGCGTTAGCGGGACGTGACAATGAGCAGTTCTTC
TRBV7-3,TRBJ2-3,TRBD1,many,CASSLGQLDTDTQYF,TGTGCCAGCAGCCTGGGACAGTTAGACACAGATACGCAGTATTTT
TRBV20-1,TRBJ2-4,TRBD1,few,CSAPPGAYPTGNIQYF,TGCAGTGCCCCCCCAGGGGCCTACCCGACAGGGAACATTCAGTACTTC
TRBV20-1,TRBJ2-7,TRBD1,.,CSATVRGYEQYF,TGCAGCGCCACGGTCAGGGGGTACGAGCAGTACTTC
TRBV6-5,TRBJ1-3,.,many,CASSYSTSAGNTIYF,TGTGCCAGCAGTTACTCAACTTCAGCTGGAAACACCATATATTTT
TRBV5-1,TRBJ2-5,TRBD2,many,CASSWGGSTSRETQYF,TGCGCCAGCAGCTGGGGAGGGTCCACGAGTAGGGAGACCCAGTACTTC
TRBV12-3/TRBV12-4,TRBJ1-2,.,many,CASSINRIYGYTF,TGTGCCAGCAGTATCAACAGGATCTATGGCTACACCTTC
TRBV15,TRBJ1-6,.,many,CATSRDQQGLLSSLHF,TGTGCCACCAGCAGAGATCAACAGGGCCTCCTATCATCCCTCCACTTT
TRBV5-1,TRBJ1-2,TRBD1,many,CASSQRQGRIYGYTF,TGCGCCAGCAGCCAAAGACAGGGGCGTATCTATGGCTACACCTTC
TRBV5-1,TRBJ2-1,.,many,CASTFGQYNEQFF,TGCGCCAGCACTTTTGGACAGTACAATGAGCAGTTCTTC
TRBV20-1,TRBJ1-5,.,many,CSASVGARQPQHF,TGCAGTGCTAGTGTGGGGGCTAGACAGCCCCAGCATTTT